The next 28 T cell receptor beta chains were all read from a single sample in a study of chemoradiotherapy in HPV16-positive cancers. The data were produced by immunoSEQ multiplex PCR, yet TCRdb's version contains in-frame clones alone and is incomplete. The data show around 15,000 clones, nearly 70% seen once. This specimen was taken from a patient who underwent chemoradiotherapy. Receptors were obtained from a human donor with HPV-associated anogenital cancer.

This clone was observed a handful of times. The rearrangement joins TRBV7-2 to TRBJ2-7, with TRBD1 identical over 7 bases. The CDR3 extends over 14 amino acids. The germline V gene encodes CDR1 SGHTA and CDR2 FQGNSA. The junction had 6 bases not matched to a gene; V was cut back by 4 bases and J by 3 bases. For the CDR3, the DNA is TGTGCCAGCAGCTCCACAGGGGTTTACTACGAGCAGTACTTC. This gives the protein CASSSTGVYYEQYF.

The J gene is TRBJ2-1, the V gene TRBV6-6, with 12 positions matching TRBD2. The germline CDR1 and CDR2 sequences are MNHNY and SVGAGI (reference sequence). There are 15 residues in the CDR3. Unmatched junction bases numbered 0, after V lost 4 bases and J lost 2 bases. The CDR3 loop is CASSSSGGAYNEQFF. The CDR3 DNA is TGTGCCAGCAGTTCTAGCGGGGGGGCCTACAATGAGCAGTTCTTC.

The genes are TRBV6-1 and TRBJ1-1, with D unresolved. This CDR3 is built from 12 residues. Between the trimmed V and J ends, which lost 4 bases and 4 bases, there was a span of 7 bases. The germline V gene has CDR1 MNHNS and CDR2 SASEGT. The CDR3 coding sequence is TGTGCCAGCAGTGTAATAGGCACTGAAGCTTTCTTT. It translates to CASSVIGTEAFF.

The chain joins TRBV30 to TRBJ1-2; D gene ambiguous. The germline V gene has CDR1 GTSNPN and CDR2 SVGIG (reference sequence). Trimming stripped 0 bases from V and 8 bases from J, with 7 bases between. The CDR3 length is 11 residues. The CDR3: CAWSVHEGYTF. The CDR3 DNA sequence: TGTGCCTGGAGTGTACATGAGGGCTACACCTTC.

V usage is TRBV18 and J usage is TRBJ2-6, with TRBD1 identical over 7 bases. V lost 1 base, J lost 0 bases, and 6 bases stayed unmatched. The CDR3 runs to 18 residues. Looked up from germline, CDR1 is KGHSH and CDR2 is LQKENI. CDR3 residues: CASSPREGGSSGANVLTF. The CDR3 coding sequence is TGTGCCAGCTCACCACGCGAAGGGGGCAGCTCTGGGGCCAACGTCCTGACTTTC.

This clone has a single count. The chain carries TRBV10-1 and TRBJ2-7; tentatively, D is TRBD1 or TRBD2 (6 bases each). The CDR3 consists of 15 residues. Germline V CDR1 and CDR2: WNHNN, SYGVQD (reference sequence). Trimming took 8 bases from V and 4 from J, leaving 21 bases between them. CDR3: CASVEWGAQMYEQYF. DNA for the CDR3: TGCGCCAGCGTTGAATGGGGGGCCCAGATGTACGAGCAGTACTTC.

This rearrangement joins TRBV19 to TRBJ2-7; 9 bases agree with TRBD1. Trimming cost V 7 bases and J 3 bases; bases outside gene matches: 7. Germline V lookup: CDR1 LNHDA, CDR2 SQIVND (reference sequence). The CDR3 runs to 14 residues. CDR3 region: CASTPGQGSYEQYF. CDR3 bases: TGTGCCAGTACCCCGGGACAGGGTAGCTACGAGCAGTACTTC.

The chain recombines TRBV10-3 with TRBJ1-2; 8 positions match TRBD1. This CDR3 has 13 residues. CDR1 and CDR2 from the germline V gene are ENHRY and SYGVKD. With 6 bases clipped from V and 6 bases from J, the junction kept 6 bases outside the gene matches. As DNA, the CDR3 is TGTGCCATCAGCAAAGACAGGGGCGATGGCTACACCTTC. This sequence encodes CAISKDRGDGYTF.

The chain joins TRBV7-2 to TRBJ1-1, with D hard to call. This CDR3 region has 11 residues. Germline V gene data show CDR1 as SGHTA and CDR2 as FQGNSA. V lost 6 bases, J lost 8 bases, and 10 bases lay in between. CDR3 bases: TGTGCCAGCAGTTACTACGGCGAAGCTTTCTTT. It specifies CASSYYGEAFF.

V gene TRBV29-1 combines with J gene TRBJ1-1; D gene unclear. V was clipped by 4 bases and J by 3 bases, with 18 bases between them. The V gene's germline CDR1 is SQVTM and CDR2 ANQGSEA. This CDR3 comprises 15 residues. The CDR3 loop reads CSVAISPRRYTEAFF. The CDR3 DNA reads as TGCAGCGTTGCTATCAGTCCAAGGAGGTACACTGAAGCTTTCTTT.

This chain links TRBV6-1 with TRBJ2-7; D gene ambiguous. CDR1 MNHNS and CDR2 SASEGT come from the germline V gene. Trimming shortened V by 1 base and J by 3 bases, and 10 bases separated the two germline ends. This CDR3 is 14 amino acids long. The CDR3 sequence: CASSEVTERYEQYF. In DNA, the CDR3 is TGTGCCAGCAGTGAAGTTACAGAGCGCTACGAGCAGTACTTC.

This clone was recorded a few times. The J gene is TRBJ1-1, the V gene TRBV19; TRBD1 aligns across 7 bases. V lost 0 bases, J lost 11 bases, and 12 bases stayed unmatched. Germline V CDR1 and CDR2: LNHDA, SQIVND (reference sequence). There are 15 residues in the CDR3. The CDR3 spells CASSIDWDSSRGAFF. As DNA, the CDR3 is TGTGCCAGTAGTATAGACTGGGACAGTTCAAGGGGGGCTTTCTTT. The full variable domain, in which reference TRBV19 and TRBJ1-1 provide the parts outside the CDR3, is DGGITQSPKYLFRKEGQNVTLSCEQNLNHDAMYWYRQDPGQGLRLIYYSQIVNDFQKGDIAEGYSVSREKKESFPLTVTSAQKNPTAFYLCASSIDWDSSRGAFFGQGTRLTVV.

The table lists this clone with a few counts. V gene TRBV6-4 combines with J gene TRBJ2-3, with a tentative D call TRBD2 (7 bases). Deletions cut 0 bases from V and 2 bases from J, with 12 bases between. The CDR3 contains 16 residues. The germline V gene has CDR1 MRHNA and CDR2 SNTAGT. The CDR3 nucleotides read TGTGCCAGCAGTGACTCGGCGGGGGCTGTCACAGATACGCAGTATTTT. It specifies CASSDSAGAVTDTQYF.

This clone has a handful of counts. The chain joins TRBV18 to TRBJ2-5; D uncertain. The CDR3 has 13 residues. Per germline, CDR1 KGHSH and CDR2 LQKENI. Trimming removed 2 bases at V and 5 bases at J, with 9 bases between. The CDR3 loop reads CASSPGVSETQYF. In DNA, the CDR3 is TGTGCCAGCTCACCAGGGGTCAGTGAGACCCAGTACTTC.

V usage is TRBV7-9 and J usage is TRBJ2-3; TRBD2 matches 7 bases. V lost 1 base, J lost 2 bases, and 3 bases stayed unmatched. The CDR3 is 15 amino acids. The germline CDR1 and CDR2 sequences are SEHNR and FQNEAQ (reference sequence). CDR3 amino acids: CASSLERGLTDTQYF. The CDR3 DNA is TGTGCCAGCAGCTTAGAGCGGGGACTCACAGATACGCAGTATTTT.

This clone was picked up a small number of times. This chain uses TRBV9 with TRBJ1-2; D gene ambiguous. Germline V gene lookup returns CDR1 SGDLS and CDR2 YYNGEE. The CDR3 is made up of 15 amino acids. Trimming removed 0 bases from V and 4 bases from J, with 13 bases in between. The CDR3 sequence: CASSVDVGSLYGYTF. DNA of the CDR3: TGTGCCAGCAGCGTAGATGTAGGGTCTCTCTATGGCTACACCTTC.

The V call is TRBV13, the J call TRBJ1-3; D possibly corresponds to TRBD1 (6 bases). Germline-derived CDR1 and CDR2 are PRHDT and FYEKMQ (reference sequence). V dropped 6 bases and J dropped 2 bases, with 14 bases sitting between them. CDR3 size: 15 residues. CDR3 region: CASRQQGQAGNTIYF. CDR3 sequence (DNA): TGTGCCAGCAGACAACAGGGTCAGGCTGGAAACACCATATATTTT.

The rearrangement links TRBV6-6 to TRBJ2-5; 8 positions match TRBD1. V was clipped by 0 bases and J by 4 bases; unmatched bases: 4. Germline V CDR1 and CDR2: MNHNY, SVGAGI (reference sequence). The CDR3 is made up of 15 amino acids. CDR3 in amino acids: CASSYSSQGGETQYF. In DNA form, the CDR3 reads TGTGCCAGCAGTTACTCATCACAGGGGGGAGAGACCCAGTACTTC.

The chain has TRBV4-3 and TRBJ2-3, with 7 bases fitting TRBD1. The CDR3 totals 15 residues. From germline, CDR1 is LGHNA and CDR2 YSLEER. Trimming cost V 4 bases and J 3 bases; bases outside gene matches: 7. The CDR3 DNA reads TGCGCCAGCAGCCCTGGACAGGTTCAGACAGATACGCAGTATTTT. It translates to CASSPGQVQTDTQYF.

V is TRBV4-1 and J is TRBJ2-2; D remains ambiguous. The germline V gene has CDR1 MGHRA and CDR2 YSYEKL. Between the trimmed V and J ends, which lost 0 bases and 3 bases, there was a span of 5 bases. The CDR3 loop spans 14 amino acids. CDR3 protein: CASSQDLDTGELFF. CDR3 coding DNA: TGCGCCAGCAGCCAAGACTTGGACACCGGGGAGCTGTTTTTT.

The J gene is TRBJ1-1, the V gene TRBV6-1, with D unclear. Trimming removed 1 base at V and 7 bases at J, with 10 bases between. Germline V gene data show CDR1 as MNHNS and CDR2 as SASEGT. The CDR3 consists of 13 residues. CDR3 sequence (DNA): TGTGCCAGCAGTGAAGATAGCCCTTATGAAGCTTTCTTT. It codes for CASSEDSPYEAFF.

This chain uses TRBV25-1 with TRBJ2-3, with 11 nucleotides matching TRBD1. The CDR3 length is 14 residues. The V and J ends lost 4 bases and 4 bases, in that order; junction bases with no gene match: 1. CDR1 is MGHDK, CDR2 SYGVNS, per germline. In DNA, the CDR3 is TGTGCCAGCAGTGGGACAGGGGGCGCAGATACGCAGTATTTT. Its protein product is CASSGTGGADTQYF.

V usage is TRBV5-1 and J usage is TRBJ1-4, with 7 bases aligning to TRBD1. This CDR3 contains 13 residues. V lost 4 bases, J lost 5 bases, and 2 bases stayed unmatched. Germline CDR1 and CDR2: SGHRS and YFSETQ. The CDR3 region is CASSLGQNEKLFF. The CDR3 DNA is TGCGCCAGCAGCCTGGGACAGAATGAAAAACTGTTTTTT.

V and J are TRBV18 and TRBJ1-2; 7 positions match TRBD1. CDR1 and CDR2 (germline): KGHSH, LQKENI. The CDR3 runs 13 residues. J lost 8 bases, V lost 3 bases, and 6 bases had no gene match. The CDR3 protein is CASSPDRVGGYTF. CDR3 in DNA: TGTGCCAGCTCACCCGACAGGGTTGGCGGCTACACCTTC.

The J gene is TRBJ2-1, the V gene TRBV15, with 10 bases that match TRBD1. This CDR3 region has 21 residues. The V gene's germline CDR1 is LNHNV and CDR2 YYDKDF (reference sequence). J lost 0 bases, V lost 4 bases, and 18 bases had no gene match. CDR3: CATSTMKPGQGSSSSYNEQFF. CDR3 bases: TGTGCCACCAGCACCATGAAACCGGGACAGGGGTCTTCCAGCTCCTACAATGAGCAGTTCTTC.

The CDR3 protein is CASSLDSGRGSTEAFF. In DNA form, the CDR3 reads TGTGCCAGCAGCTTGGACTCAGGGCGAGGGAGCACTGAAGCTTTCTTT. The V call is TRBV5-8, the J call TRBJ1-1; D might be TRBD1 (5 bases). V shed 0 bases and J shed 4 bases, with 16 bases lying between them. Germline lookup yields CDR1 SGHTS and CDR2 YDEGEE. This CDR3 region has 16 residues.

The chain has TRBV10-3 and TRBJ1-4; D unclear. The CDR3 totals 16 residues. Germline-derived CDR1 and CDR2 are ENHRY and SYGVKD. Deletions cut 3 bases from V and 0 bases from J, with 11 bases between. The CDR3 here is CAISDLPFTTNEKLFF. In nucleotides, the CDR3 is TGTGCCATCAGTGACCTTCCCTTTACAACTAATGAAAAACTGTTTTTT.

The rearrangement joins TRBV27 to TRBJ1-4, with TRBD1 as a possible D gene (5 bases). Germline CDR1 is MNHEY and CDR2 is SMNVEV (reference sequence). The CDR3 has 15 residues. V lost 2 bases to trimming and J lost 4 bases, with 11 bases between them. As DNA, the CDR3 is TGTGCCAGCAGTTTAGGGGCAGGTTTTAATGAAAAACTGTTTTTT. Encoded protein: CASSLGAGFNEKLFF.